A few counts support the clone carrying this T cell receptor beta chain. The antigen is undetermined. This specimen belongs to a study of T cell repertoires in cytomegalovirus infection. MiXCR, applied by TCRdb to the reads, yields one record per CDR3 protein. The repertoire includes tens of thousands of distinct CDR3 sequences, over 15% of them detected once, and about 26% sits in the top ten. The CDR3 consists of 16 residues. Trimming took off 1 base at V and 3 bases at J, with 12 bases between the two ends. CDR1 is SEHNR and CDR2 is FQNEAQ in the germline V gene (reference sequence). The rearrangement uses TRBV7-9 and TRBJ1-4, with D maybe TRBD1 (6 bases). This receptor was identified in a human donor in good health (CMV status not recorded). Some clones in this sample may be carry-over from other donors' samples. Sequencing was performed on CD8+ T cells from cultured PBMCs, taken from culture after CMV antigen stimulation. This CDR3 reads CASSLGAGAANEKLFF. The CDR3 DNA reads TGTGCCAGCAGCTTAGGCGCGGGGGCGGCTAATGAAAAACTGTTTTTT.